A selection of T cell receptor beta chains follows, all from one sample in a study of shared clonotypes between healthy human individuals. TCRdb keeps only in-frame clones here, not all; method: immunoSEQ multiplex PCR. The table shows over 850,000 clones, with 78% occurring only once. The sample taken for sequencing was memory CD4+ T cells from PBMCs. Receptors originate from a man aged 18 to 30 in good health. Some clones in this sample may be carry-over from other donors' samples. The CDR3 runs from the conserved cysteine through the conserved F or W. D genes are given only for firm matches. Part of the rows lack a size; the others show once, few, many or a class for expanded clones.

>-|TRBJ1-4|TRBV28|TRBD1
CASSWDRNEKLFF
TGTGCCAGCAGTTGGGACAGGAATGAAAAACTGTTTTTT
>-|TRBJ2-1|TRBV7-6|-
CASSLGASRSSYNEQFF
TGTGCCAGCAGCTTAGGGGCTAGTAGGAGCTCCTACAATGAGCAGTTCTTC
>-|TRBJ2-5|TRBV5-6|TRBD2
CASSLSPLAQQETQYF
TGTGCCAGCAGCTTGTCGCCACTAGCGCAGCAAGAGACCCAGTACTTC
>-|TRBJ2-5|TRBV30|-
CAWSHRGGTALETQYF
TGTGCCTGGAGCCATCGCGGTGGGACGGCTTTGGAGACCCAGTACTTC
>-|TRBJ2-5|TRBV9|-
CASSVGVEETQYF
TGTGCCAGCAGCGTAGGCGTGGAAGAGACCCAGTACTTC
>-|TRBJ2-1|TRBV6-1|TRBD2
CASSGPIAGVVGNEQFF
TGTGCCAGCAGTGGACCCATAGCGGGAGTGGTCGGGAATGAGCAGTTCTTC
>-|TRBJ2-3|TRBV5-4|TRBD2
CASSPRLAGAADTQYF
TGTGCCAGCAGCCCGCGACTAGCGGGAGCCGCAGATACGCAGTATTTT
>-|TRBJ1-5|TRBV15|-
CATSRDAKDYQPQHF
TGTGCCACCAGCAGAGATGCCAAGGATTATCAGCCCCAGCATTTT
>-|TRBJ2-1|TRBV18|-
CASSPTGLPEQFF
TGTGCCAGCTCACCGACAGGCCTACCAGAGCAGTTCTTC
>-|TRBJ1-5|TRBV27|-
CASNPQGRGQPQHF
TGTGCCAGCAACCCACAGGGTAGGGGCCAGCCCCAGCATTTT
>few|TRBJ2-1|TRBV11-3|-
CASSRSGSYNEQFF
TGTGCCAGCAGTAGGAGCGGCTCCTACAATGAGCAGTTCTTC
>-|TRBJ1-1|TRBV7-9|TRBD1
CASSQRTGKGSEAFF
TGTGCCAGCAGCCAACGGACAGGGAAGGGGTCTGAAGCTTTCTTT
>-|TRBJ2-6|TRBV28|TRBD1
CASSSTGDRSGANVLTF
TGTGCCAGCAGTTCCACAGGGGACCGCTCTGGGGCCAACGTCCTGACTTTC
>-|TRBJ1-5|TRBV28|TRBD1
CASSLEGAKHF
TGTGCCAGCAGTTTGGAGGGGGCCAAGCATTTT
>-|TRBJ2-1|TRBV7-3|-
CASSLRAPQGTEQFF
TGTGCCAGCAGCCTAAGGGCCCCACAGGGAACAGAGCAGTTCTTC
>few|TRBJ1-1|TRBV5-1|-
CASPGVLNTEAFF
TGCGCCAGCCCAGGGGTTTTGAACACTGAAGCTTTCTTT
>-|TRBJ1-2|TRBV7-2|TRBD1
CASSFLTGALSGYTF
TGTGCCAGCAGCTTCCTGACAGGGGCCCTGTCGGGCTACACCTTC
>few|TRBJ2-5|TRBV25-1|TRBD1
CASSGRQGVDPETQYF
TGTGCCAGCAGTGGACGACAGGGGGTGGATCCGGAGACCCAGTACTTC
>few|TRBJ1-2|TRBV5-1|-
CASSVNRDGYTF
TGCGCCAGCAGCGTGAACAGGGATGGCTACACCTTC
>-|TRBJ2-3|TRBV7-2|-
CASSLSGDTQYF
TGTGCCAGCAGCTTATCAGGAGATACGCAGTATTTT
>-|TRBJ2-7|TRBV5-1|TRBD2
CASSLVAGATYEQYF
TGCGCCAGCAGCTTGGTTGCGGGAGCCACCTACGAGCAGTACTTC